This T cell receptor (beta chain) was retrieved from a study of blood T cells in healthy people across ages. Remarks on this clonotype: What it binds is unknown.

It was with a sample-barcoded 5' primer and a J-beta primer mix that a second PCR of about 6 to 12 cycles was run. TCRdb redid the calling of the 5' RACE reads with MiXCR, one entry per CDR3 protein. The table has 1.8 million or so distinct CDR3 sequences, approximately 40% seen once. Study conclusions and caveats: TCR beta diversity tracked closely with naive T cell percentage. Considered underestimates were the diversity estimates obtained from one million T cells.

The CDR3 extends over 12 amino acids. With 1 base removed from V and 11 bases from J, the gap between germline ends came to 11 bases. Per germline, CDR1 MGHRA and CDR2 YSYEKL. Sequenced input: blood. J is TRBJ2-5 and V is TRBV4-1; no reliable D call. The clonotype was recovered from a human donor in good health. CDR3: CASSQGGMEQYF. CDR3 sequence (DNA): TGCGCCAGCAGCCAAGGGGGAATGGAGCAGTACTTC.